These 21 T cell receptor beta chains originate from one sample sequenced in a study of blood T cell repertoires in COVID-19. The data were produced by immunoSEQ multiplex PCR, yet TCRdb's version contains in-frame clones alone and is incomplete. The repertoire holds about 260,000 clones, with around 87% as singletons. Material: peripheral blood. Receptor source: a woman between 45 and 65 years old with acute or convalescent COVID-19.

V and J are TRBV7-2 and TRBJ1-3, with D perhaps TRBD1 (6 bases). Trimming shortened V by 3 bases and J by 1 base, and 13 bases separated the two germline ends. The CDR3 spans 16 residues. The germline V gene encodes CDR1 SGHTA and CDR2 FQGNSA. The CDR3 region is CASSFTGTRSGNTIYF. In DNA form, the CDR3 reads TGTGCCAGCAGCTTCACCGGGACAAGATCTGGAAACACCATATATTTT.

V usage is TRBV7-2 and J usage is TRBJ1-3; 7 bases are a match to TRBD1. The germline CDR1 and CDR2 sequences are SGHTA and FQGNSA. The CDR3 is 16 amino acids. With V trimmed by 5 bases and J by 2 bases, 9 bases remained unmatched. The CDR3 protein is CASSLQQGITGNTIYF. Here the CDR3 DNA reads TGTGCCAGCAGCCTTCAACAGGGGATCACTGGAAACACCATATATTTT.

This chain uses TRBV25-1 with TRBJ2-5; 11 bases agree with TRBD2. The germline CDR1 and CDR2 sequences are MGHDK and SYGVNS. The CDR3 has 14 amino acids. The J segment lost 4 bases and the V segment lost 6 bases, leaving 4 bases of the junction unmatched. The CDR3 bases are TGTGCCAGCAGGGCTAGCGGGAGGCGAGAGACCCAGTACTTC. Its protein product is CASRASGRRETQYF.

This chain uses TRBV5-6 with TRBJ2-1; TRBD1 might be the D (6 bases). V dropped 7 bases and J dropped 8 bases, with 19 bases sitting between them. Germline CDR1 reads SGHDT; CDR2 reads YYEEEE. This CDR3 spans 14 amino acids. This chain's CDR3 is CASSRGNIWDEQFF. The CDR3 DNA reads TGTGCCAGCTCTAGGGGGAATATTTGGGATGAGCAGTTCTTC.

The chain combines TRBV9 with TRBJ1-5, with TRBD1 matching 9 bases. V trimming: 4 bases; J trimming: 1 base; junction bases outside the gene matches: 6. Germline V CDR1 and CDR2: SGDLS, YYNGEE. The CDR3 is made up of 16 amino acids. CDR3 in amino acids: CASSSRQGESNQPQHF. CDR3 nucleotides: TGTGCCAGCAGCTCCAGACAGGGGGAAAGCAATCAGCCCCAGCATTTT.

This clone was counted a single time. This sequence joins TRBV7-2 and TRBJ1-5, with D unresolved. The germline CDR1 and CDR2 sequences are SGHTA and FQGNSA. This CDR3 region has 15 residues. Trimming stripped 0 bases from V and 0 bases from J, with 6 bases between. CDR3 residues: CASSLASYSNQPQHF. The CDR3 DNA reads TGTGCCAGCAGCTTAGCCAGTTATAGCAATCAGCCCCAGCATTTT.

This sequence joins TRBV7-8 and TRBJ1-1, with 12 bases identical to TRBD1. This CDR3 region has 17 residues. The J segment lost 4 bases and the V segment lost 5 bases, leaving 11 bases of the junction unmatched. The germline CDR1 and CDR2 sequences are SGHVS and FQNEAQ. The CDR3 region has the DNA TGTGCCAGCAGCCGCCGCCGGGACAGGGGGCTGAGCACTGAAGCTTTCTTT. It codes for CASSRRRDRGLSTEAFF.

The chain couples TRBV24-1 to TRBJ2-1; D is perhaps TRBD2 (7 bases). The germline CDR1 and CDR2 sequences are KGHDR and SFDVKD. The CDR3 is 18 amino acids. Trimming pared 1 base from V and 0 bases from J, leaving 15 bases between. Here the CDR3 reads CATSDLGGPSGSYNEQFF. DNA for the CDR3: TGTGCCACCAGTGATTTAGGGGGGCCTAGCGGCTCCTACAATGAGCAGTTCTTC.

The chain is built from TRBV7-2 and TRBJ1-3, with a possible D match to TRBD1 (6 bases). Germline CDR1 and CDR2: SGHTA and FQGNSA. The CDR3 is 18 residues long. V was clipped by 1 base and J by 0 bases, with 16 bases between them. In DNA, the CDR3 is TGTGCCAGCAGCTTAGAGGCCAGGGGACGTAGCTCTGGAAACACCATATATTTT. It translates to CASSLEARGRSSGNTIYF. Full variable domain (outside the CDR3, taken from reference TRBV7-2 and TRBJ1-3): GAGVSQSPSNKVTEKGKDVELRCDPISGHTALYWYRQSLGQGLEFLIYFQGNSAPDKSGLPSDRFSAERTGGSVSTLTIQRTQQEDSAVYLCASSLEARGRSSGNTIYFGEGSWLTVV.

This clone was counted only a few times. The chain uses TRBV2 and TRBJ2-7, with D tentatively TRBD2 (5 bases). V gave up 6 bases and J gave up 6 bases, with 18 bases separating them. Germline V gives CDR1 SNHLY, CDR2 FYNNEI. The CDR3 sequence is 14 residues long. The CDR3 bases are TGTGCCAGCAGCGTCGCTAGCATCCGGACCGAGCAGTACTTC. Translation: CASSVASIRTEQYF.

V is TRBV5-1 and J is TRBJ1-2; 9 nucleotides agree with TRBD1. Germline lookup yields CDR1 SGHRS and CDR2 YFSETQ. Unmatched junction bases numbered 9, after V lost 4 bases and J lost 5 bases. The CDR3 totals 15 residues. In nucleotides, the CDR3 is TGCGCCAGCAGCATTACAGGGGGCCCGAGGTATGGCTACACCTTC. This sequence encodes CASSITGGPRYGYTF.

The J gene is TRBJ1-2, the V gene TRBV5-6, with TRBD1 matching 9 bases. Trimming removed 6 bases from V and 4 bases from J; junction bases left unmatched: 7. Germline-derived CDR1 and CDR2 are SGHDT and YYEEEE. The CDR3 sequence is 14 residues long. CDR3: CASKTGGEGYGYTF. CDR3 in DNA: TGTGCCAGCAAAACAGGGGGCGAGGGCTATGGCTACACCTTC. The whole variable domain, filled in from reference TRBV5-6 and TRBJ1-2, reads DAGVTQSPTHLIKTRGQQVTLRCSPKSGHDTVSWYQQALGQGPQFIFQYYEEEERQRGNFPDRFSGHQFPNYSSELNVNALLLGDSALYLCASKTGGEGYGYTFGSGTRLTVV.

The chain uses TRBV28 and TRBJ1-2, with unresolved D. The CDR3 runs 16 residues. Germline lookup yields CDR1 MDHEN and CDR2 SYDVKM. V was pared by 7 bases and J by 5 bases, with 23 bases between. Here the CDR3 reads CASTPVTGERYYGYTF. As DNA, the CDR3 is TGTGCCAGCACCCCAGTAACTGGGGAGAGGTATTATGGCTACACCTTC.

The CDR3 sequence: CAISQGYEQYF. Written as DNA, the CDR3 is TGTGCCATCAGTCAGGGTTACGAGCAGTACTTC. The rearrangement joins TRBV10-3 to TRBJ2-7; perhaps TRBD1 as D (5 bases). The CDR3 is 11 amino acids. Per germline, CDR1 ENHRY and CDR2 SYGVKD. The germline V and J ends were trimmed by 5 bases and 4 bases, with 6 bases remaining between them.

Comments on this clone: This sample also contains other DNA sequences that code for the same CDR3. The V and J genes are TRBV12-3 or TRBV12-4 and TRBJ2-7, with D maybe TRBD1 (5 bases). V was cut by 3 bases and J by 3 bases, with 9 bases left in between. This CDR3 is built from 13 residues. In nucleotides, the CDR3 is TGTGCCAGCAGTTTTGGGCAGGGCTACGAGCAGTACTTC. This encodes CASSFGQGYEQYF.

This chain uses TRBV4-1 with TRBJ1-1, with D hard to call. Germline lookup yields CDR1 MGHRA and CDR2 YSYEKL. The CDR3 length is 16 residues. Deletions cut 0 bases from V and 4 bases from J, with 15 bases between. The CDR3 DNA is TGCGCCAGCAGCCAAGAATATCGAGACATACTCACTGAAGCTTTCTTT. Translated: CASSQEYRDILTEAFF.

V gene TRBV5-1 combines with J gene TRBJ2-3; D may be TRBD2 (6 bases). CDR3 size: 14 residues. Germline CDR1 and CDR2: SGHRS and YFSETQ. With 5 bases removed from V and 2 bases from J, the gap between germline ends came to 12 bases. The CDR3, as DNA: TGCGCCAGCAGGGATGGGGACTTCACAGATACGCAGTATTTT. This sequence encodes CASRDGDFTDTQYF.

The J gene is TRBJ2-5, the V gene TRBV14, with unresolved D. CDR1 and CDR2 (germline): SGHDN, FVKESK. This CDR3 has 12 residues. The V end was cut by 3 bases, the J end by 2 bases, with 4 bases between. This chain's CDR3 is CASSQAQETQYF. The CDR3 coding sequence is TGTGCCAGCAGCCAGGCACAAGAGACCCAGTACTTC.

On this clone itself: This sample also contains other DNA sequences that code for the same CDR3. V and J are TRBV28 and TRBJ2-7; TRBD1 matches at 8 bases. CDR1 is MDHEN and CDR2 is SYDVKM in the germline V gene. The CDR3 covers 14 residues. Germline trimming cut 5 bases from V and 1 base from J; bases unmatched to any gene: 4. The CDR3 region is CASSLQGASYEQYF. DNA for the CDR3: TGTGCCAGCAGTCTCCAGGGGGCGTCCTACGAGCAGTACTTC.

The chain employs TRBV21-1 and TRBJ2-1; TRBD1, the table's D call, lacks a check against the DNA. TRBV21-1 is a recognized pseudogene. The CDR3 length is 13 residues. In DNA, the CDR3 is TGTGCCAGCAGCAAGACAGGGGGCTATTTTAGGTTCTTC. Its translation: CASSKTGGYFRFF.

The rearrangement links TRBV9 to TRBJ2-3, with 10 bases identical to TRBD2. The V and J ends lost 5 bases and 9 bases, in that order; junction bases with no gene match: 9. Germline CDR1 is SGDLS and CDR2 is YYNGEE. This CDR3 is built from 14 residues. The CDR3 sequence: CASSSGRPQITQYF. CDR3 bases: TGTGCCAGCAGTAGCGGGAGGCCACAGATAACGCAGTATTTT.